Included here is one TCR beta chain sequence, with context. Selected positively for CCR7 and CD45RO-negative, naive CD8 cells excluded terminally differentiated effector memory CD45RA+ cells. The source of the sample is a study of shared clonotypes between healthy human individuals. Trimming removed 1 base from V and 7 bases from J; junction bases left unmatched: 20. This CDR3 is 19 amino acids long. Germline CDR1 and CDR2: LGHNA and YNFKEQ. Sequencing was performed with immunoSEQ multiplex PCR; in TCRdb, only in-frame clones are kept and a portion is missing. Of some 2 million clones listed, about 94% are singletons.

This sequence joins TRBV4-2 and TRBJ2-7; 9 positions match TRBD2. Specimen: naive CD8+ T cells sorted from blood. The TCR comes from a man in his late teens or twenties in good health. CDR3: CASSQGASGEFRTYQEQYF. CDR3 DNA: TGTGCCAGCAGCCAAGGGGCTAGCGGGGAGTTTCGGACTTACCAAGAGCAGTACTTC.